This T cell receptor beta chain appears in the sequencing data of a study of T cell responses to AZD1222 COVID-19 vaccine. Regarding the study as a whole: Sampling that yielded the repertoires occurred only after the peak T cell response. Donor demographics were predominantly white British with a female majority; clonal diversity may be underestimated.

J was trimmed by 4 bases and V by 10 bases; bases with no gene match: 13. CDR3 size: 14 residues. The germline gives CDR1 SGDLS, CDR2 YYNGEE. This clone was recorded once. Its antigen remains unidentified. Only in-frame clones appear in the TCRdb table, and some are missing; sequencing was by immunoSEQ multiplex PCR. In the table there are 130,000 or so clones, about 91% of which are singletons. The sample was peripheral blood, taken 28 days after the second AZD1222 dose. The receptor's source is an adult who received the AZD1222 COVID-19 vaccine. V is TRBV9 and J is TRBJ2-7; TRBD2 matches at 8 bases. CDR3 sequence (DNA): TGTGCCGTGCGCCAGCGGGGGCGGATTTACGAGCAGTACTTC. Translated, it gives CAVRQRGRIYEQYF.